The 2 T cell receptor beta chains below come from one sample, sequenced in a study of blood T cells in healthy people across ages. Combining a sample-barcoded 5' primer with a J-beta primer mix, a second PCR ran for about 6 to 12 cycles. Via MiXCR, TCRdb re-called the 5' RACE reads, giving one row per CDR3 protein. The sample shows fewer than 950,000 distinct CDR3 sequences, around half of them seen only once. The sample was blood. The receptors were gathered from a man aged 80 or over in good health.

J is TRBJ2-2 and V is TRBV24-1, with D uncertain. Per germline, CDR1 KGHDR and CDR2 SFDVKD. V lost 9 bases and J 1 base, leaving 11 bases between the germline ends. The CDR3 covers 14 residues. CDR3 nucleotides: TGTGCCACCCAGCGAACACTGAACACCGGGGAGCTGTTTTTT. Residues: CATQRTLNTGELFF.

The gene calls are TRBV12-3 or TRBV12-4 and TRBJ2-4; 9 bases align to TRBD1. TRBJ2-7 explains the end of the DNA better; the J call may be wrong. This CDR3 comprises 18 residues. CDR3 bases: TGTGCCAGCACCAAGGGTAGAGTCTTGGGACAGGGCACCTACGAGCAGTACTTC. Protein product: CASTKGRVLGQGTYEQYF.